Following are 2 T cell receptor beta chains from one sample sequenced in a study of CD8 T cells in Susac syndrome. RNA was extracted with the RNeasy kit, and a quantity of roughly 0.45 to 1 ug was reverse transcribed using random hexamers. TCRdb used MiXCR to reprocess the immunoSEQ multiplex PCR reads, holding one entry per CDR3 protein. Here the sample spans about 210,000 distinct CDR3 sequences, approximately 95% being singletons. Sequencing input: CD4+ T cells from PBMCs. Receptors were obtained from a human donor with multiple sclerosis.

The V and J genes are TRBV20-1 and TRBJ2-1, with 9 positions matching TRBD2. From germline, CDR1 is DFQATT and CDR2 SNEGSKA (reference sequence). Trimming took 0 bases from V and 7 from J; bases not matched to a gene: 7. CDR3 size: 15 residues. The CDR3 DNA is TGCAGTGCTAGAGATAGGCTAGCGGGGCGAAATGAGCAGTTCTTC. Residues: CSARDRLAGRNEQFF.

The rearrangement links TRBV12-3 or TRBV12-4 to TRBJ2-1; D is tentatively TRBD1 or TRBD2 (5 bases each). Trimming pared 3 bases from V and 9 bases from J, leaving 15 bases between. The CDR3 is 14 residues long. The DNA for the CDR3 is TGTGCCAGCAGTTTTTCCCATCGGGGCACTGAGCAGTTCTTC. This codes for CASSFSHRGTEQFF.